Below are 11 T cell receptor beta chains sequenced from a single sample in a study of CD8 T cells in Susac syndrome. When the RNA was reverse transcribed, random hexamers were used with an input of roughly 0.45 to 1 ug. TCRdb re-analysed the immunoSEQ multiplex PCR reads in MiXCR, keeping a single row per CDR3 protein. The data hold more than 110,000 distinct CDR3 sequences, with 85% to 95% observed a single time. The sample taken for sequencing was CD8+ T cells from PBMCs. The receptors derive from a human donor in good health.

The rearrangement joins TRBV11-2 to TRBJ2-7; 8 bases are shared with TRBD1. Germline V gene lookup returns CDR1 SGHAT and CDR2 FQNNGV. This CDR3 spans 14 amino acids. With 3 bases clipped from V and 7 bases from J, the junction kept 8 bases outside the gene matches. CDR3 protein: CASSFYNRGEEQYF. CDR3 bases: TGTGCCAGCAGCTTCTACAACAGGGGGGAAGAGCAGTACTTC.

This clonotype was detected only once. The rearrangement joins TRBV12-3 or TRBV12-4 to TRBJ2-7; no reliable D call. The CDR3 runs to 13 residues. Deletions cut 7 bases from V and 4 bases from J, with 14 bases between. CDR3 sequence (DNA): TGTGCCAGCACCAAGGCCCCGGGTTACGAGCAGTACTTC. Translating gives CASTKAPGYEQYF.

The DNA for the CDR3 is TGTGCCAGCAGCGTAGAGGACAGTTATGGCTACACCTTC. This sequence encodes CASSVEDSYGYTF. The gene calls are TRBV9 and TRBJ1-2, with a tentative D call TRBD1 (6 bases). V was pared by 0 bases and J by 5 bases, with 8 bases between. The CDR3 contains 13 residues. Germline CDR1 is SGDLS and CDR2 is YYNGEE.

V gene TRBV3-1 combines with J gene TRBJ2-1, with TRBD2 identical over 11 bases. V shed 3 bases and J 8 bases; nucleotides not matched to a gene: 18. This CDR3 has 19 residues. CDR1 and CDR2 (germline): LGHDT, YNNKEL (reference sequence). In DNA, the CDR3 is TGTGCCAGCAGCCACCCAAAGGGGAGAACTAGCGGGAGTTTCGATGAGCAGTTCTTC. This sequence encodes CASSHPKGRTSGSFDEQFF.

The chain employs TRBV29-1 and TRBJ1-2, with a possible D match to TRBD1 (6 bases). The CDR3 has 14 residues. The germline V and J ends were trimmed by 0 bases and 5 bases, with 13 bases remaining between them. Germline V CDR1 and CDR2: SQVTM, ANQGSEA. The chain's CDR3 is CSVEESDSAYGYTF. In DNA, the CDR3 is TGCAGCGTTGAAGAATCGGACAGCGCTTATGGCTACACCTTC. Full variable domain (outside the CDR3, taken from reference TRBV29-1 and TRBJ1-2): SAVISQKPSRDICQRGTSLTIQCQVDSQVTMMFWYRQQPGQSLTLIATANQGSEATYESGFVIDKFPISRPNLTFSTLTVSNMSPEDSSIYLCSVEESDSAYGYTFGSGTRLTVV.

The rearrangement joins TRBV6-6 to TRBJ2-3, with TRBD2 matching over 8 bases. Germline V lookup: CDR1 MNHNY, CDR2 SVGAGI (reference sequence). The CDR3 length is 14 residues. J lost 2 bases, V lost 8 bases, and 6 bases had no gene match. For the CDR3, the DNA is TGTGCCAGCCTATGGCGGGAGGCCACAGATACGCAGTATTTT. The encoded protein is CASLWREATDTQYF.

The table lists this clonotype with a count of one. The chain has TRBV25-1 and TRBJ1-5, with unresolved D. Per the germline V gene, CDR1 is MGHDK and CDR2 is SYGVNS. Trimming cost V 2 bases and J 2 bases, with 7 bases left between them. The CDR3 consists of 14 residues. This chain's CDR3 is CASSELGGNQPQHF. The CDR3 DNA is TGTGCCAGCAGTGAACTTGGGGGCAATCAGCCCCAGCATTTT.

The chain joins TRBV30 to TRBJ2-3, with 11 bases lining up with TRBD1. The CDR3 runs 15 residues. CDR1 and CDR2 (germline): GTSNPN, SVGIG (reference sequence). After removal of 2 bases from V and 3 bases from J, the junction contained 4 bases not matched to a gene. DNA of the CDR3: TGTGCCTGGAGTTGGACAGGGGGCCTGACAGATACGCAGTATTTT. Its translation: CAWSWTGGLTDTQYF.

The chain recombines TRBV12-3 or TRBV12-4 with TRBJ2-7, with D uncertain. Trimming cost V 4 bases and J 0 bases, with 13 bases left between them. This CDR3 is 15 amino acids long. The CDR3 spells CASSWARFNSYEQYF. The CDR3 DNA is TGTGCCAGCAGTTGGGCTAGGTTTAACTCCTACGAGCAGTACTTC.

This rearrangement joins TRBV19 to TRBJ2-1, with 7 bases matching TRBD2. The junction had 8 bases not matched to a gene; V was cut back by 6 bases and J by 3 bases. CDR3 length: 15 residues. From germline, CDR1 is LNHDA and CDR2 SQIVND (reference sequence). The CDR3 loop reads CASSPTGGDYNEQFF. The CDR3 DNA reads as TGTGCCAGTAGCCCGACTGGGGGGGACTACAATGAGCAGTTCTTC. Together with reference TRBV19 and TRBJ2-1, the CDR3 gives the full variable domain: DGGITQSPKYLFRKEGQNVTLSCEQNLNHDAMYWYRQDPGQGLRLIYYSQIVNDFQKGDIAEGYSVSREKKESFPLTVTSAQKNPTAFYLCASSPTGGDYNEQFFGPGTRLTVL.

The chain has TRBV20-1 and TRBJ1-1; no reliable D call. V was cut by 2 bases and J by 1 base, with 2 bases left in between. CDR3 length: 11 residues. Germline V gives CDR1 DFQATT, CDR2 SNEGSKA (reference sequence). CDR3: CSARQNTEAFF. CDR3 sequence (DNA): TGCAGTGCTAGACAGAACACTGAAGCTTTCTTT.